The 21 T cell receptor beta chains below come from one sample, sequenced in a study of blood T cells in healthy people across ages. Alongside a J-beta primer mix, a sample-barcoded 5' primer served in a second PCR lasting 7 to 11 cycles. One entry per CDR3 protein, called by TCRdb with MiXCR from the 5' RACE reads. Among about 1.4 million distinct CDR3 sequences listed, around 59% were seen once. The material sequenced was blood. The receptors stem from a man between 18 and 29 years old in good health.

This clonotype was detected only a few times. The V and J genes are TRBV9 and TRBJ1-2; TRBD1 matches at 7 bases. The CDR3 sequence is 15 residues long. The germline V gene has CDR1 SGDLS and CDR2 YYNGEE. V dropped 4 bases and J dropped 7; count of bases not matched to a gene: 13. The CDR3 spells CASSTPGRGYGGYTF. DNA for the CDR3: TGTGCCAGCAGCACTCCGGGCAGGGGGTACGGTGGCTACACCTTC.

This clonotype was seen only a few times. The V gene is TRBV7-2, the J gene TRBJ2-1; perhaps TRBD2 as D (5 bases). CDR1 and CDR2 (germline): SGHTA, FQGNSA. The CDR3 totals 15 residues. Trimming took 2 bases from V and 8 from J, leaving 16 bases between them. CDR3 bases: TGTGCCAGCAGCTTATCTAGCTTAAATAATCATGAGCAGTTCTTC. Protein: CASSLSSLNNHEQFF.

The chain is built from TRBV4-2 and TRBJ2-5, with TRBD1 as a possible D gene (6 bases). The J call may be incorrect, as the DNA end agrees better with TRBJ2-7. The CDR3 extends over 16 amino acids. CDR1 and CDR2 (germline): LGHNA, YNFKEQ. The CDR3 DNA sequence: TGTGCCAGCAGCCAGGGAGACTACAGGGTTGACTACGAGCAGTACTTC. Translated, it gives CASSQGDYRVDYEQYF.

This clonotype was found a few times. This chain joins TRBV3-1 and TRBJ2-3; 9 bases match TRBD1. Germline V CDR1 and CDR2: LGHDT, YNNKEL (reference sequence). V lost 0 bases and J lost 14; bases outside the gene matches: 6. The CDR3 has 13 amino acids. CDR3 sequence (DNA): TGTGCCAGCAGCCAAGATACAGGGGGCAATTTGTATTTT. Residues: CASSQDTGGNLYF.

V gene TRBV29-1 combines with J gene TRBJ2-2; maybe TRBD2 (6 bases). Germline CDR1 and CDR2: SQVTM and ANQGSEA. The CDR3 extends over 14 amino acids. The ends were cut back, 2 bases at V and 1 base at J, with 8 bases in the middle. CDR3 bases: TGCAGCGTTGAACGGAGGGGGAACACCGGGGAGCTGTTTTTT. It translates to CSVERRGNTGELFF.

This chain uses TRBV12-5 with TRBJ2-7; D not resolved. The CDR3 contains 11 residues. V was shortened by 4 bases and J by 5 bases, with 6 bases between the two germline ends. The germline gives CDR1 LGHNT, CDR2 FRNRAP. CDR3 nucleotide sequence: TGTGCTAGTGGTTCCCCTAACGAGCAGTACTTC. Translating it yields CASGSPNEQYF.

CDR3: CSARGVGGTDTQYF. The CDR3 nucleotides are TGCAGTGCTAGAGGGGTTGGGGGAACTGATACGCAGTATTTT. This rearrangement joins TRBV20-1 to TRBJ2-3; perhaps D is TRBD1 or TRBD2 (5 bases each). Germline CDR1 reads DFQATT; CDR2 reads SNEGSKA (reference sequence). The V gene lost 1 base and the J gene lost 6 bases, with 14 bases spanning the gap. This CDR3 is built from 14 residues.

This sequence joins TRBV7-9 and TRBJ2-6; no clear D gene. This CDR3 contains 15 residues. V was pared by 4 bases and J by 0 bases, with 7 bases between. Germline CDR1 and CDR2: SEHNR and FQNEAQ (reference sequence). The CDR3: CASSSWDSGANVLTF. The DNA for the CDR3 is TGTGCCAGCAGCTCCTGGGACTCTGGGGCCAACGTCCTGACTTTC. The full variable domain, completed using reference TRBV7-9 and TRBJ2-6, is DTGVSQNPRHKITKRGQNVTFRCDPISEHNRLYWYRQTLGQGPEFLTYFQNEAQLEKSRLLSDRFSAERPKGSFSTLEIQRTEQGDSAMYLCASSSWDSGANVLTFGAGSRLTVL.

This sequence joins TRBV12-3 or TRBV12-4 and TRBJ1-3; D perhaps matches TRBD1 (5 bases). With 2 bases removed from V and 0 bases from J, the gap between germline ends came to 8 bases. The CDR3 spans 15 residues. The CDR3 DNA reads as TGTGCCAGCAGTTTACGGGGGTTCTCTGGAAACACCATATATTTT. This sequence encodes CASSLRGFSGNTIYF.

Concerning this clonotype itself: One end of the junction does not line up with germline, which may come from a read error. V gene TRBV10-3 combines with J gene TRBJ2-1; TRBD2 agrees at 8 bases. This CDR3 contains 14 residues. Germline V gives CDR1 ENHRY, CDR2 SYGVKD. The CDR3: CAVSGSGGSNEQFF. CDR3 bases: TGTGCCGTCAGTGGGTCGGGAGGGAGTAATGAGCAGTTCTTC.

V and J are TRBV5-1 and TRBJ2-3; the D is unclear. Germline CDR1 SGHRS, CDR2 YFSETQ. This CDR3 has 16 residues. Trimming removed 0 bases from V and 4 bases from J, with 15 bases in between. Here the CDR3 reads CASSLAGLRVADTQYF. The CDR3 nucleotides are TGCGCCAGCAGCTTGGCCGGGCTCCGGGTTGCAGATACGCAGTATTTT.

The chain carries TRBV4-1 and TRBJ1-1, with no clear D. Looked up from germline, CDR1 is MGHRA and CDR2 is YSYEKL. Trimming took 2 bases from V and 4 from J, leaving 11 bases between them. This CDR3 region has 14 residues. The chain's CDR3 is CASSQRSASTEAFF. DNA of the CDR3: TGCGCCAGCAGCCAACGGAGTGCGAGCACTGAAGCTTTCTTT.

The chain joins TRBV6-5 to TRBJ1-1; no reliable D call. Germline V CDR1 and CDR2: MNHEY, SVGAGI. The CDR3 covers 15 residues. V was trimmed by 4 bases and J by 3 bases, leaving 15 bases between them. CDR3 residues: CASSLSARLYTEAFF. Written as DNA, the CDR3 is TGTGCCAGCAGTTTGTCGGCCAGGCTGTACACTGAAGCTTTCTTT.

The V and J genes are TRBV6-5 and TRBJ2-7, with D maybe TRBD1 (6 bases). Per the germline V gene, CDR1 is MNHEY and CDR2 is SVGAGI. The CDR3 totals 17 residues. Between the trimmed V and J ends, which lost 2 bases and 6 bases, there was a span of 23 bases. CDR3 in DNA: TGTGCCAGCAGTTACCTCATCGGCACAGGGCTTGGGGGCGAGCAGTACTTC. This codes for CASSYLIGTGLGGEQYF.

The chain links TRBV7-2 to TRBJ1-6; TRBD1 is a possible D gene (5 bases). The CDR3 is 15 residues long. The ends were cut back, 1 base at V and 15 bases at J, with 19 bases in the middle. From germline, CDR1 is SGHTA and CDR2 FQGNSA. The CDR3 protein is CASSLVKLGTFSLHF. The DNA for the CDR3 is TGTGCCAGCAGCTTAGTCAAGCTCGGGACTTTCAGCCTCCACTTT. Full variable domain (outside the CDR3, taken from reference TRBV7-2 and TRBJ1-6): GAGVSQSPSNKVTEKGKDVELRCDPISGHTALYWYRQSLGQGLEFLIYFQGNSAPDKSGLPSDRFSAERTGGSVSTLTIQRTQQEDSAVYLCASSLVKLGTFSLHFGNGTRLTVT.

This clonotype appeared many times. The chain couples TRBV25-1 to TRBJ2-7, with D tentatively TRBD1 or TRBD2 (5 bases each). Looked up from germline, CDR1 is MGHDK and CDR2 is SYGVNS. V lost 4 bases, J lost 3 bases, and 7 bases lay in between. This CDR3 comprises 12 residues. The CDR3 here is CASSGGGYEQYF. CDR3 bases: TGTGCCAGCAGTGGTGGGGGCTACGAGCAGTACTTC.

This clonotype was recorded once. Sequence at one end of the junction differs from germline and may be a read error. V is TRBV4-2 and J is TRBJ2-4, with 7 bases identical to TRBD2. TRBJ2-7 matches the DNA end more closely, so the J call is doubtful. Germline V gene sequence: CDR1 LGHNA, CDR2 YNFKEQ. This CDR3 region has 14 residues. CDR3 coding DNA: TGTGCCGGCAGCCAAGATTTACTAGCGAACGAGCAGTACTTC. As protein: CAGSQDLLANEQYF.

This clonotype was observed a handful of times. This rearrangement joins TRBV7-9 to TRBJ1-4; D not resolved. Germline CDR1 and CDR2: SEHNR and FQNEAQ (reference sequence). The CDR3 is 13 amino acids. V gave up 10 bases and J gave up 4 bases, with 13 bases separating them. The CDR3 DNA is TGTGCCACCTCCCGAGACTATAATGAAAAACTGTTTTTT. This encodes CATSRDYNEKLFF.

This clonotype was recorded a few times. This chain uses TRBV7-2 with TRBJ2-1; 8 bases fit TRBD2. CDR3 size: 14 residues. Germline V CDR1 and CDR2: SGHTA, FQGNSA. V shed 2 bases, J shed 8 bases, and the junction held 5 bases outside the gene matches. The CDR3 DNA is TGTGCCAGCAGCTTACTCGGGGGGGCAGATGAGCAGTTCTTC. Amino acids: CASSLLGGADEQFF.

In this sample, this clonotype turned up a few times. The V call is TRBV10-3, the J call TRBJ2-7; 7 bases fit TRBD2. The closer fit of TRBJ2-5 to the DNA end suggests the J call may be wrong. The CDR3 sequence is 15 residues long. CDR1 ENHRY and CDR2 SYGVKD come from the germline V gene. In DNA, the CDR3 is TGTGCCATCAGTGGGTCCCGGGGAGGGCCGGAGACCCAGTACTTC. It codes for CAISGSRGGPETQYF.

The chain carries TRBV6-6 and TRBJ2-1; D remains unclear. CDR3 size: 14 residues. With 0 bases removed from V and 9 bases from J, the gap between germline ends came to 12 bases. Germline V gene lookup returns CDR1 MNHNY and CDR2 SVGAGI (reference sequence). The CDR3 DNA sequence: TGTGCCAGCAGTTACTCACTAACCACTGGTGAGCAGTTCTTC. Encoded protein: CASSYSLTTGEQFF.